This TCR beta chain was retrieved from a study of shared clonotypes between healthy human individuals (dated by TCRdb to the early 2020s). The study in broad terms: The cohort comprised two women and a few men aged 18 to 49 years. For each donor, CD4 naive and CD4 memory were each run on three plates, CD8 naive on two plates, and CD8 memory on one plate. To estimate repertoire size and how much clonotypes are shared between individuals, the study performed deep sequencing of blood TCR repertoires from 4 to 6 healthy adults. To increase sequencing depth and limit assay-specific biases, different laboratories used diverse techniques to prepare libraries and sequence TCR repertoires. Per donor, leukapheresis produced somewhere between about 0.8 and 9 billion PBMCs.

In this sample, this clone turned up once. This receptor's antigen is unknown. Base qualities are missing; no much larger clone stands one base away. CD8 naive samples were CD45RO-negative cells positively selected for CCR7, giving a CD45RA+CCR7+ population that excluded TemRA cells. Healthy HIV-negative adults with no recently reported acute infections or vaccinations were included as donors. Only Caucasian adults living in Nashville, Tennessee, USA were represented among the donors. Blood was obtained by leukapheresis, after which PBMCs were separated by Ficoll-Histopaque density gradient centrifugation and cryopreserved in liquid nitrogen vapor phase. Purity and quantity of every magnetically sorted T cell population were checked by analytical flow cytometry. Genomic DNA was isolated from each sorted fraction and quantified by UV absorbance on a Nanodrop 2000c. The study at large found these results: Rarefaction of sorted-subset datasets indicated incomplete sequencing despite the large sequencing depth. Higher generation probabilities were observed for clonotypes shared by all four sorted-subset donors than for non-shared clonotypes. Based on pairwise subsampling, the degree of clonotype sharing among donors was expected to be affected by sequencing depth. Approximately 5% of naive CD4, around 3.6% of naive CD8, approximately 2% of memory CD4, and 0.4% of memory CD8 clonotypes were shared across several donors. Sampling was restricted to blood, and TCR repertoires in tissues likely differ from the TCR repertoires found in blood. Larger estimated clonotype richness was generally found for naive subsets than for memory subsets. The genetic and exposure-history diversity represented was limited by the small number of donors.

TCR CDR3 regions were amplified from genomic DNA by multiplex PCR using the deep immunoSEQ assay. Extracted genomic DNA from each cell subset was spread evenly across all wells of several immunoSEQ 96-well plates, with each plate serving as a replicate. Each replicate PCR for sorted subsets received roughly 200 ng genomic DNA, equal to roughly 30,000 T cell genomes. The purified libraries were quantified using a Qubit 3.0 fluorometer, sized with a Bioanalyzer 2100, and then quantified again using the KAPA Library Quantification kit. Each immunoSEQ 96-well plate was sequenced on its own single-read 150-cycle Illumina NextSeq 550 flow cell. In the source study's methods: Because the immunoSEQ output held only junctional sequences and lacked quality scores, the filtering could not match the filtering applied to full-length reads. Sequences were annotated with PyIR, a Python wrapper for IgBLAST v1.9, and V/J genes and CDR3 were assigned using IMGT germline references. Any read was removed if the V/J assignment was weak (E-value above 1e-6), the CDR3 was missing, or the read contained stop codons, out-of-frame junctions, or ambiguous translated residues. V3J clonotypes were defined as sequences sharing the same inferred V gene, J gene, and CDR3 amino acid sequence. Percentage overlap between repertoires was calculated by dividing the number of shared unique clonotypes by the size of the smaller repertoire. Three approaches were used to assess repertoire richness: RTK rarefaction, the Chao1 estimator, and Recon v2.1 estimates of unobserved clonotypes. Generation probabilities for all TCRbeta clonotypes obtained by the gDNA method from several donors were computed using OLGA. Imported from immuneACCESS, the table was reduced by TCRdb to in-frame sequences with V and J called. These copies leave out some clones; in studies compared against another copy, an unresolved V gene accounts for under half, and the cause of the remainder is not known. V and J calls and clone size are those listed in that table; D and trimming were worked out from the DNA. A total of some 2 million clones appear in this sample, about 95% of them only once. The ten biggest clones cover 0.95% to 1.5% of the sample.

V loses 0 bases, J loses 3 bases, and the germline ends lie 6 bases apart. CDR1 and CDR2 are read off the germline V gene as MGHRA and YSYEKL. The CDR3 starts with the cysteine, ends with the phenylalanine, and has 13 residues. Solely the CDR3 DNA is kept, with 39 bases framed from the first base. This sequence uses TRBV4-1 and TRBJ2-7; the D gene cannot be resolved reliably. The sequenced material came from naive CD8+ T cells sorted from blood. Taken with the paper, the label for cell subset or site translates to: CD45RA+CCR7+. The receptor comes from a man between 18 and 29 years old in good health. In nucleotides, the sequence is TGCGCCAGCAGCCAAGAAAACGGCTACGAGCAGTACTTC. Translated, it reads CASSQENGYEQYF.